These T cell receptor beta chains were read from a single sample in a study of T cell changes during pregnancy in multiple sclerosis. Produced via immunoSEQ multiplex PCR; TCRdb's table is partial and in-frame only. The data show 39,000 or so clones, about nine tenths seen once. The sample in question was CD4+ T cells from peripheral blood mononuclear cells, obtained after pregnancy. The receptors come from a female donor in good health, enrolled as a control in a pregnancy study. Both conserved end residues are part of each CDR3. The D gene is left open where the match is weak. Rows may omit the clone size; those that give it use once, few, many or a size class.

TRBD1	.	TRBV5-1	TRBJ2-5	TGCGCCAGCAGCTTGGAGGGACAGGGTTTCCAAGAGACCCAGTACTTC	CASSLEGQGFQETQYF
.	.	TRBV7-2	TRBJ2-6	TGTGCCAGCAGCTTCTTCCGGGACACCGCGAGGGGGGCCAACGTCCTGACTTTC	CASSFFRDTARGANVLTF
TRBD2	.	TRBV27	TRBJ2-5	TGTGCCAGCAGTTCGACTAGCGGGGTGTGGGAGACCCAGTACTTC	CASSSTSGVWETQYF
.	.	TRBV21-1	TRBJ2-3	TGTGCCAGCAGCAAAGCTGCGGGAGGCACAGATACGCAGTATTTT	CASSKAAGGTDTQYF
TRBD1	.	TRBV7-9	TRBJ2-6	TGTGCCAGCAGCCCGACAGGGTCCTTCTTAGGGGCCAACGTCCTGACTTTC	CASSPTGSFLGANVLTF
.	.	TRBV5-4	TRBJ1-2	TGTGCCAGCAGCTTGGGGACAGTCGCTAACTATGGCTACACCTTC	CASSLGTVANYGYTF
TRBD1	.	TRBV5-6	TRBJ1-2	TGTGCCAGCAGCTTGGGAGGGACAGCTACTAACTATGGCTACACCTTC	CASSLGGTATNYGYTF
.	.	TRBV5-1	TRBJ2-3	TGCGCCAGCAGAGAGGGGGTCACAGATACGCAGTATTTT	CASREGVTDTQYF
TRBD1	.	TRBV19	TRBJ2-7	TGTGCCAGTAGCCCCGGGACAGCCCCGTACGAGCAGTACTTC	CASSPGTAPYEQYF
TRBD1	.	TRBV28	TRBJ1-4	TGTGCCAGCACACCCCAGGGGGTGTTTGAAAAACTGTTTTTT	CASTPQGVFEKLFF
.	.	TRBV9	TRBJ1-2	TGTGCCAGCACAAAAAACTATGGCTACACCTTC	CASTKNYGYTF
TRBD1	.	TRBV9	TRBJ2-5	TGTGCCAGCAGCCCATCCACAGGGGGCGAGACCCAGTACTTC	CASSPSTGGETQYF
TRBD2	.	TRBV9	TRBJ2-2	TGTGCCAGCAGCGAAAGACTAGCGGGAGGGCGTGACGGGGAGCTGTTTTTT	CASSERLAGGRDGELFF
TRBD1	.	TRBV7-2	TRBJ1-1	TGTGCCAGCAGATCTACGACAGGGGGCAAGATCACTGAAGCTTTCTTT	CASRSTTGGKITEAFF
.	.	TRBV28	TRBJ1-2	TGTGCCAGCAGTTTGGTCAGGGGCAACTATGGCTACACCTTC	CASSLVRGNYGYTF
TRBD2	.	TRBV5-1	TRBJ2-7	TGCGCCAGCAGCTTGGATAGCGGGAGAATACCTTACGAGCAGTACTTC	CASSLDSGRIPYEQYF
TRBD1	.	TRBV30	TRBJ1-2	TGTGCCATAAGGGGGCGCGATGGCTACACCTTC	CAIRGRDGYTF
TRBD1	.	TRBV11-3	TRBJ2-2	TGTGCCAGCAGCGTCGACCGCGTGGGACAGGGCTTCACCGGGGAGCTGTTTTTT	CASSVDRVGQGFTGELFF
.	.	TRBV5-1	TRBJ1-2	TGCGCCAGCAGCTTGTTGCCAGGGGAAGGCTACACCTTC	CASSLLPGEGYTF
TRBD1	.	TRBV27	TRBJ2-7	TGTGCCAGCAGTTTAGGGACAGCAACCTACGAGCAGTACTTC	CASSLGTATYEQYF
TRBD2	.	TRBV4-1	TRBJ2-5	TGCGCCAGCAGCGCCCGACTAGCGGGGCAAGAGACCCAGTACTTC	CASSARLAGQETQYF
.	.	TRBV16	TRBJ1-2	TGTGCCAGCAGCCAATCAATTGGGACTACCTATGGCTACACCTTC	CASSQSIGTTYGYTF
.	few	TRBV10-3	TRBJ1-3	TGTGCCACCCTTGCTGGAGGTTTGAGTGGAAACACCATATATTTT	CATLAGGLSGNTIYF
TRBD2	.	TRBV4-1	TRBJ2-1	TGCGCCAGCAGCCAAGGGGGACTAGCGGGATTTGCTGAGCAGTTCTTC	CASSQGGLAGFAEQFF
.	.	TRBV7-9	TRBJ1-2	TGTGCCAGCGAAGGGGGTAACTATGGCTACACCTTC	CASEGGNYGYTF
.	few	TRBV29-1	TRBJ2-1	TGCAGCGTTGAAGGGGACACTATATCCTACAATGAGCAGTTCTTC	CSVEGDTISYNEQFF
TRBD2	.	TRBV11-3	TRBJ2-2	TGTGCCAGCACCCTTAGCGGGAGTGGCACCGGGGAGCTGTTTTTT	CASTLSGSGTGELFF
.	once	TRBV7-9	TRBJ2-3	TGTGCCAGCAGCCGGGGTGCAGGGGGCACAGATACGCAGTATTTT	CASSRGAGGTDTQYF
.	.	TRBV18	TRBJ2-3	TGTGCCAGCTCACCAGGGTTAGGGAGTAAAGTTGGAGATACGCAGTATTTT	CASSPGLGSKVGDTQYF
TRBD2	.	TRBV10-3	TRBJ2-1	TGTGCCATCAGTGATGGGGCGGGAGCAGGAGAGCAGTTCTTC	CAISDGAGAGEQFF
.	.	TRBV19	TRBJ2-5	TGTGCCAGTAGTATAGACCCAGCGTGGGAGTATGGGACCCAGTACTTC	CASSIDPAWEYGTQYF
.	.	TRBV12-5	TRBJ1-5	TGTGCTAGTGGTTTGGTACTCCGGGGTCTCTATAGCAATCAGCCCCAGCATTTT	CASGLVLRGLYSNQPQHF
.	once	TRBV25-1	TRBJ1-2	TGTGCCAGCAGTGAAGAAAACAGCAACTATGGCTACACCTTC	CASSEENSNYGYTF
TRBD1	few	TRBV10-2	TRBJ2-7	TGCGCCAGCAAACCGGGACAGACTTCCCGTGAGCAGTACTTC	CASKPGQTSREQYF
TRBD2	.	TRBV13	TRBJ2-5	TGTGCCAGCAGTTTAGGGGCTAGCGGGGGGGCCCAGTACTTC	CASSLGASGGAQYF
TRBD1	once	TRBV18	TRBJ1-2	TGTGCCAGCTCACCAGGACAGGGGTATGGCTACACCTTC	CASSPGQGYGYTF